The clone carrying this TCR beta chain is a singleton in its sample. Its cognate antigen is unknown. The CDR3 covers 15 residues. V lost 1 base and J 2 bases, leaving 10 bases between the germline ends. Germline CDR1 is MNHNS and CDR2 is SASEGT. The data derive from a study of regulatory T cells in long-lasting Graves disease. Points from the study as a whole: For persistent Graves' patients, TCR diversity was lower than for newly diagnosed ones.

The sample's time point: newly diagnosed GD, antithyroid drugs for less than 3 months. RNA extracted from PBMCs served as the sequencing template. According to the study, TCR beta libraries were built with iRepertoire HTBI primers and CDR3-region Arm-PCR. TCRdb used MiXCR to reprocess the multiplex PCR reads, holding one entry per CDR3 protein. The sample yields 370,000 or so distinct CDR3 sequences, roughly 15% seen once. These data were likewise used in another study, on T cells in Graves' hyperthyroidism and ophthalmopathy. That report adds: The hyperthyroidism patients had all been newly diagnosed, and their disease duration was under 2 months. Their ages ranged from 18 to 65 years. Each diagnosis was grounded in clinical symptoms, serum thyroxine and TRAb, thyroid ultrasound, and orbital computed tomography. When the TCR CDR3 underwent first-round RT-PCR, the HTBI primer set was used.

The V call is TRBV6-1, the J call TRBJ2-3; D not resolved. The receptor was derived from a young woman with Graves disease. The sequenced sample was peripheral blood mononuclear cells (PBMCs), obtained at new diagnosis, from a patient treated with antithyroid drugs. The DNA of the CDR3 is TGTGCCAGCAGTGAAGATGGTTCCCTCACAGATACGCAGTATTTT. Translation: CASSEDGSLTDTQYF.